This TCR beta chain was retrieved from a study of immune cell composition in non-small cell lung cancer. Trimming shortened V by 1 base and J by 3 bases, and 6 bases separated the two germline ends. The CDR3 extends over 13 amino acids. Germline loops: CDR1 SGHAT, CDR2 FQNNGV. Using immunoSEQ multiplex PCR, the repertoire was profiled, and TCRdb retains in-frame clones only, with some absent. Among around 6,000 clones, roughly 78% were seen once, and the ten largest hold around 6.7%. Concerning this clone itself: Its antigen is still unknown.

Broader study findings: Lung adenocarcinomas had lower top 10 clone scores and clonality than squamous tumours.

The clonotype originates from a human donor with non-small cell lung cancer. Sequencing was performed on lung tumor tissue. V gene TRBV11-2 combines with J gene TRBJ2-5, with no clear D. CDR3 in DNA: TGTGCCAGCAGCTTAGGCGAAAAAGAGACCCAGTACTTC. Translating it yields CASSLGEKETQYF.